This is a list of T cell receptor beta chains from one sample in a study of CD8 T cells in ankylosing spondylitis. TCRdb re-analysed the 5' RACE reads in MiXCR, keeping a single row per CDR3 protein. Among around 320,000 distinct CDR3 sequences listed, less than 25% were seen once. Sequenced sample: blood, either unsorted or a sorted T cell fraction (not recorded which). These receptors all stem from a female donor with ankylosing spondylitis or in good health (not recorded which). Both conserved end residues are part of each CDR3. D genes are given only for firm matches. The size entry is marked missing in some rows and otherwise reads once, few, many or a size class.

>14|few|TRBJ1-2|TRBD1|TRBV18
CASSPETGSYGYTF
TGTGCCAGCTCACCCGAGACAGGGAGCTATGGCTACACCTTC
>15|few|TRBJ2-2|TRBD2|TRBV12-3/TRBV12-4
CASSSGGFRTGELFF
TGTGCCAGCAGCTCGGGAGGGTTCCGCACCGGGGAGCTGTTTTTT
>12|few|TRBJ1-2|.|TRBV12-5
CASGHSNYGYTF
TGTGCTAGCGGCCACAGTAACTATGGCTACACCTTC
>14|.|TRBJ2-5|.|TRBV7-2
CASSPLSGKETQYF
TGTGCCAGCAGCCCCTTATCAGGGAAAGAGACCCAGTACTTC
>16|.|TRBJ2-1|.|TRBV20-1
CSARDDGWVRNNEQFF
TGCAGTGCTAGAGATGACGGTTGGGTACGTAACAATGAGCAGTTCTTC
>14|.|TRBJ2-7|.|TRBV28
CASSLQATLYEQYF
TGTGCCAGCAGTTTGCAAGCGACTCTCTACGAGCAGTACTTC
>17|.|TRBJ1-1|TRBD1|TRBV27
CASSLGPGQGGNTEAFF
TGTGCCAGCAGTCTAGGGCCGGGACAGGGAGGGAACACTGAAGCTTTCTTT
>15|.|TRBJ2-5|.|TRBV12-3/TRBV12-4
CASSLGIWGAETQYF
TGTGCCAGCAGTTTAGGTATCTGGGGAGCAGAGACCCAGTACTTC
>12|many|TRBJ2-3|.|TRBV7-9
CASGPLGDTQYF
TGTGCCAGCGGCCCCCTTGGGGATACGCAGTATTTT
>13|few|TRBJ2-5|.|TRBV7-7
CASSVGTQETQYF
TGTGCCAGCAGCGTTGGGACACAAGAGACCCAGTACTTC
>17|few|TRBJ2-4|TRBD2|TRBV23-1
CASSQWTSEREGDIQYF
TGCGCCAGCAGTCAATGGACCTCGGAGCGGGAGGGGGACATTCAGTACTTC
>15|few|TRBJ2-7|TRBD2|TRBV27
CASSSLGTSRYEQYF
TGTGCCAGCAGTTCCCTCGGGACTAGCAGATACGAGCAGTACTTC
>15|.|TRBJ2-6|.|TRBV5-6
CASSLPVSGANVLTF
TGTGCCAGCAGCTTGCCCGTTTCTGGGGCCAACGTCCTGACTTTC
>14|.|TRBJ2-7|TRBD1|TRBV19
CASSTQGDSYEQYF
TGTGCCAGTAGTACACAGGGGGACTCCTACGAGCAGTACTTC
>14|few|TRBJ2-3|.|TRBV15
CATSRGLSTDTQYF
TGTGCCACCAGCAGGGGCCTTAGCACAGATACGCAGTATTTT
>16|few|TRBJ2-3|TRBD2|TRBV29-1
CSVEDSRTSGTDTQYF
TGCAGCGTTGAAGATTCCAGGACTAGCGGCACAGATACGCAGTATTTT
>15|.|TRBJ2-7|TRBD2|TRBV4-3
CASSQGGVRSYEQYF
TGCGCCAGCAGCCAGGGGGGGGTCCGGTCCTACGAGCAGTACTTC
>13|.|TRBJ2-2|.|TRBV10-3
CAIGRDGEGELFF
TGTGCCATCGGCCGGGACGGAGAAGGGGAGCTGTTTTTT
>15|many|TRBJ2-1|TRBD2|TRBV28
CASSLAGVRYNEQFF
TGTGCCAGCAGTTTAGCGGGAGTGAGATACAATGAGCAGTTCTTC
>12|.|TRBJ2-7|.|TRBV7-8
CASSSSDYEQYF
TGTGCCAGCAGCTCCTCAGACTACGAGCAGTACTTC
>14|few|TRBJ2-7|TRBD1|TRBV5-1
CASSLIQGAGEQYF
TGCGCCAGCAGCTTGATACAGGGGGCTGGCGAGCAGTACTTC
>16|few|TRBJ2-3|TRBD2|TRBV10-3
CAISVGGGSIADTQYF
TGTGCCATCAGTGTCGGAGGCGGGAGTATCGCAGATACGCAGTATTTT
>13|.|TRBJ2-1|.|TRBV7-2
CASSLTEGYEQFF
TGTGCCAGCAGCTTGACCGAAGGGTATGAGCAGTTCTTC
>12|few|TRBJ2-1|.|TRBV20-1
CSANRQANEQFF
TGCAGTGCTAACCGACAGGCCAATGAGCAGTTCTTC
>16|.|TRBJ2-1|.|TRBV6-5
CASSYSMGGRGDEQFF
TGTGCCAGCAGTTACTCGATGGGAGGAAGGGGGGATGAGCAGTTCTTC
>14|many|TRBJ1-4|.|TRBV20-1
CSARDDRRNEKLFF
TGCAGTGCTAGAGATGACAGAAGAAATGAAAAACTGTTTTTT
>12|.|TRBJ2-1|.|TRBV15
CATSRDSNEQFF
TGTGCCACCAGCAGAGACAGCAATGAGCAGTTCTTC
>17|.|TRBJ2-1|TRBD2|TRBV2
CASLDPGRLAGVDEQFF
TGTGCCAGCCTCGACCCGGGGAGACTAGCGGGAGTAGATGAGCAGTTCTTC
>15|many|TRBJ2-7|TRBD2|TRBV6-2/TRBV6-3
CASSYGLAGAYEQYF
TGTGCCAGCAGTTACGGCCTAGCGGGAGCCTACGAGCAGTACTTC
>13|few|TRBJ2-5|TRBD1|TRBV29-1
CSGGQGLEETQYF
TGCAGCGGGGGACAGGGGCTAGAAGAGACCCAGTACTTC
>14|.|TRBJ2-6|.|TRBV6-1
CASTRGSGANVLTF
TGTGCCAGCACTAGGGGCTCTGGGGCCAACGTCCTGACTTTC
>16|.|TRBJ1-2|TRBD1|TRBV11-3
CASSPTTGGAGYGYTF
TGTGCCAGCAGCCCAACTACAGGGGGCGCAGGCTATGGCTACACCTTC
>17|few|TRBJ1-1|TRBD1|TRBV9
CASSVEAGGYINTEAFF
TGTGCCAGCAGCGTAGAGGCAGGGGGCTACATCAACACTGAAGCTTTCTTT
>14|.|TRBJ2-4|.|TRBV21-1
CASSKAPHSNIQYF
TGTGCCAGCAGCAAAGCCCCCCATAGTAACATTCAGTACTTC
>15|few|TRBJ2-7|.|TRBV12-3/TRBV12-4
CASSLSGGAFYEQYF
TGTGCCAGCAGTTTATCCGGAGGCGCCTTCTACGAGCAGTACTTC
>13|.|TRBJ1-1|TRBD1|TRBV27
CASSSIEQGEAFF
TGTGCCAGCAGTTCTATAGAACAGGGGGAAGCTTTCTTT
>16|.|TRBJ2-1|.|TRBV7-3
CASSVDSYYSYNEQFF
TGTGCCAGCAGCGTAGATAGCTATTACTCCTACAATGAGCAGTTCTTC
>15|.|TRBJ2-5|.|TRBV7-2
CASSLAPRGVVTQYF
TGTGCCAGCAGCCTTGCTCCCCGGGGAGTGGTGACCCAGTACTTC
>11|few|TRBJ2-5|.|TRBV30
CAWNPGETQYF
TGTGCCTGGAACCCCGGAGAGACCCAGTACTTC
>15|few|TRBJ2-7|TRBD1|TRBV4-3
CASSQDRQGTYEQYF
TGCGCCAGCAGCCAAGATCGACAGGGTACATACGAGCAGTACTTC
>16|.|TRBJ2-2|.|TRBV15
CATSRSRDLVAGELFF
TGTGCCACCAGCAGATCAAGGGACCTAGTTGCCGGGGAGCTGTTTTTT
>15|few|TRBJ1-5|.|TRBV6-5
CASSLGVRSNQPQHF
TGTGCCAGCAGTTTGGGGGTAAGAAGCAATCAGCCCCAGCATTTT
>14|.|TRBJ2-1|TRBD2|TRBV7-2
CASSPALAGHEQFF
TGTGCCAGCAGCCCAGCCTTAGCGGGACATGAGCAGTTCTTC
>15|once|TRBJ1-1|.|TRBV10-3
CAISGPGTPNTEAFF
TGTGCCATCAGTGGTCCGGGGACGCCGAACACTGAAGCTTTCTTT
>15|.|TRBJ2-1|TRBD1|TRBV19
CASTPGQASYNEQFF
TGTGCCAGTACCCCGGGACAGGCCTCCTACAATGAGCAGTTCTTC
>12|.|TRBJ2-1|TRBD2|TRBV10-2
CARLAEYNEQFF
TGCGCCCGGCTAGCGGAGTACAATGAGCAGTTCTTC
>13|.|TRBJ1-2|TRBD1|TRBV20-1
CSAPDRGNYGYTF
TGCAGTGCTCCGGACAGGGGGAACTATGGCTACACCTTC
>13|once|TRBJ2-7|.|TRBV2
CASQAGLFYEQHF
TGTGCCTCCCAGGCGGGACTCTTCTACGAGCAGCACTTC
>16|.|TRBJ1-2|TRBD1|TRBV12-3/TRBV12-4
CASRRTGGGGLDGYTF
TGTGCCAGCCGAAGGACAGGGGGCGGAGGATTAGATGGCTACACCTTC
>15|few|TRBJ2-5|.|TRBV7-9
CASSFPLARKETQYF
TGTGCCAGCAGCTTCCCCCTAGCGAGGAAAGAGACCCAGTACTTC
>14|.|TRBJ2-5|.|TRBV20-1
CSARPPLGGETQYF
TGCAGTGCTAGACCTCCGCTAGGGGGAGAGACCCAGTACTTC
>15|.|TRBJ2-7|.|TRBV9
CASSVAFGALDEQYF
TGTGCCAGCAGCGTAGCTTTTGGGGCTCTCGACGAGCAGTACTTC
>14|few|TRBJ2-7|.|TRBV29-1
CSVAQGRGSYEQYF
TGCAGCGTCGCTCAGGGTAGGGGCTCCTACGAGCAGTACTTC